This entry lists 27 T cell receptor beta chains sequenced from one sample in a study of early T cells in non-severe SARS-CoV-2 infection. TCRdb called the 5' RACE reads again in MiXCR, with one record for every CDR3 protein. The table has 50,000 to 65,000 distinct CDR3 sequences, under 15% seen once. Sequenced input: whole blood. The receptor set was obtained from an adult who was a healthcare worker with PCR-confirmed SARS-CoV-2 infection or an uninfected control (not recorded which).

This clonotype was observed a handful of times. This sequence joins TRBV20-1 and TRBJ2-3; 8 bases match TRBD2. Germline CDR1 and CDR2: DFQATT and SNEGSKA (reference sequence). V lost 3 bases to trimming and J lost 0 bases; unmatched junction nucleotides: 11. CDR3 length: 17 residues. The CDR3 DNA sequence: TGCAGTGCTAGTCGACCGTTTGCGGGGGGTAGCACAGATACGCAGTATTTT. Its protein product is CSASRPFAGGSTDTQYF.

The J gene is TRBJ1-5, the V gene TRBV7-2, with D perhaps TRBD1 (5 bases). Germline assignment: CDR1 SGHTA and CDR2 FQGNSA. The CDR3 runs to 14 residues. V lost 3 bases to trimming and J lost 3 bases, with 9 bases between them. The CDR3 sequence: CASSFQGFNQPQHF. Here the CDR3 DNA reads TGTGCCAGCAGCTTTCAGGGTTTCAATCAGCCCCAGCATTTT.

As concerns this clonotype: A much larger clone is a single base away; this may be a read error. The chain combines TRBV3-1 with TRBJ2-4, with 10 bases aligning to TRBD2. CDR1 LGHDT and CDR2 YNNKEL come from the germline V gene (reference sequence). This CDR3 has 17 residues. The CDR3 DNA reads TGTGCCAGCAGAGGGAGTAGTAGCGGGGGGCACGGAAACATTCAGCACTTC. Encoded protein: CASRGSSSGGHGNIQHF.

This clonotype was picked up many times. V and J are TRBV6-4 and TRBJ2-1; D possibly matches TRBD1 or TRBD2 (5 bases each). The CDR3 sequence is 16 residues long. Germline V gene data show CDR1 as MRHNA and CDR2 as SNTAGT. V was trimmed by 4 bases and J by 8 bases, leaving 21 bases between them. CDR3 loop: CASSVALGTQGDEQFF. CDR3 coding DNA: TGTGCCAGCAGTGTCGCCTTAGGGACGCAGGGCGATGAGCAGTTCTTC.

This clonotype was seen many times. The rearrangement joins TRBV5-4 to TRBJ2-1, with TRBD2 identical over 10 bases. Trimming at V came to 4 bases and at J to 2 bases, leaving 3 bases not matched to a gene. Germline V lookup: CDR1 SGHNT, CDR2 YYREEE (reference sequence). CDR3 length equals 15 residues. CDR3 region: CASSGLAGAYNEQFF. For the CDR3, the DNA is TGTGCCAGCAGCGGCCTAGCGGGGGCCTACAATGAGCAGTTCTTC.

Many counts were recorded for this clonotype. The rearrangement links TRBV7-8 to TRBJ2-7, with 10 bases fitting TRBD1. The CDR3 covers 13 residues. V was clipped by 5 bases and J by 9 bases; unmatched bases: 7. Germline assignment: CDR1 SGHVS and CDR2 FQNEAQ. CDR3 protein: CASSQMTGGSQYF. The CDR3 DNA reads TGTGCCAGCAGCCAGATGACAGGGGGCTCGCAGTACTTC.

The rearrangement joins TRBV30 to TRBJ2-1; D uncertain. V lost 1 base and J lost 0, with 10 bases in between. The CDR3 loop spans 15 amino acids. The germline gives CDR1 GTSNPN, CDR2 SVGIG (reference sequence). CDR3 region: CAWSAGRSSYNEQFF. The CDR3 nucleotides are TGTGCCTGGAGTGCGGGCCGTTCCTCCTACAATGAGCAGTTCTTC. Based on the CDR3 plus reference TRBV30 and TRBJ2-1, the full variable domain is SQTIHQWPATLVQPVGSPLSLECTVEGTSNPNLYWYRQAAGRGLQLLFYSVGIGQISSEVPQNLSASRPQDRQFILSSKKLLLSDSGFYLCAWSAGRSSYNEQFFGPGTRLTVL.

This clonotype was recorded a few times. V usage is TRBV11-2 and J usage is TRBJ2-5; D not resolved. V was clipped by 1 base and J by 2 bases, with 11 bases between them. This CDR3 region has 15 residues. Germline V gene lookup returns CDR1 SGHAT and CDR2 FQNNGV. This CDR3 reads CASSLAVGKQETQYF. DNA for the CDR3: TGTGCCAGCAGCTTAGCGGTGGGGAAACAAGAGACCCAGTACTTC.

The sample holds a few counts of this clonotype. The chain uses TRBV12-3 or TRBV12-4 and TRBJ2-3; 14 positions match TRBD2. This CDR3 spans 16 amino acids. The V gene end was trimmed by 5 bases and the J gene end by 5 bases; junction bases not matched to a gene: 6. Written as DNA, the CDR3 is TGTGCCAGCAGTCCCGGGACTAGCGGGGGAATAGATACGCAGTATTTT. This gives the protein CASSPGTSGGIDTQYF.

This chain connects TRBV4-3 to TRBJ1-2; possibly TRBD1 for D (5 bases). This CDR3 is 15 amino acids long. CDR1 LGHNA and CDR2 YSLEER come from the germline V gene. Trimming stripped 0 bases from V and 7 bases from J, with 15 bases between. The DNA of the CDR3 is TGCGCCAGCAGCCAAGATCCAGGGAGCCTACCTGGCTACACCTTC. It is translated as CASSQDPGSLPGYTF.

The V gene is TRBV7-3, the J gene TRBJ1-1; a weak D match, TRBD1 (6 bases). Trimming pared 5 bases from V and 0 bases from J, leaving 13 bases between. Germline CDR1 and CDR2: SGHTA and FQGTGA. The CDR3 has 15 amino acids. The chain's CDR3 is CASSPSGGLNTEAFF. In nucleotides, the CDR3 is TGTGCCAGCAGCCCGAGTGGGGGGCTGAACACTGAAGCTTTCTTT. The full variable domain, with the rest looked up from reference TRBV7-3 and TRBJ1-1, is GAGVSQTPSNKVTEKGKYVELRCDPISGHTALYWYRQSLGQGPEFLIYFQGTGAADDSGLPNDRFFAVRPEGSVSTLKIQRTERGDSAVYLCASSPSGGLNTEAFFGQGTRLTVV.

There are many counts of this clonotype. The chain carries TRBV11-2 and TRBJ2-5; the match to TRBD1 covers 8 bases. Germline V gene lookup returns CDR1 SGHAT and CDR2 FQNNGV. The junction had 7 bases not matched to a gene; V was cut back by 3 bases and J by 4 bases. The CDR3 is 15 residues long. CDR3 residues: CASSFDRGAGETQYF. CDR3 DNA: TGTGCCAGCAGCTTTGACAGGGGCGCGGGAGAGACCCAGTACTTC. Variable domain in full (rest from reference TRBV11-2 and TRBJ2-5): EAGVAQSPRYKIIEKRQSVAFWCNPISGHATLYWYQQILGQGPKLLIQFQNNGVVDDSQLPKDRFSAERLKGVDSTLKIQPAKLEDSAVYLCASSFDRGAGETQYFGPGTRLLVL.

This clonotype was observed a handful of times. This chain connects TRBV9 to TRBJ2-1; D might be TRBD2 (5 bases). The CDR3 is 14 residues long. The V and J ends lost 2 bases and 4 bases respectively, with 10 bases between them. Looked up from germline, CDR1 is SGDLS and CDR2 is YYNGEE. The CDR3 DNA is TGTGCCAGCAGCGTGTGGACGGGGTACAATGAGCAGTTCTTC. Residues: CASSVWTGYNEQFF.

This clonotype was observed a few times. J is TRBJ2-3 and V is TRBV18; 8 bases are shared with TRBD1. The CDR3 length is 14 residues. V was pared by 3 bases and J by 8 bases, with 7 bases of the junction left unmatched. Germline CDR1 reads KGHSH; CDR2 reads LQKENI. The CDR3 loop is CASSPGTGFCTQYF. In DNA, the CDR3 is TGTGCCAGCTCACCCGGGACAGGTTTTTGTACGCAGTATTTT.

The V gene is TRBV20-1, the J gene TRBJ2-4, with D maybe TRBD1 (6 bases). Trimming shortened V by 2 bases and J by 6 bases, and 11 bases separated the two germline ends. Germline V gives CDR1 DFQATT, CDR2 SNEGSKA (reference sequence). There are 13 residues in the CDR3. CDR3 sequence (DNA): TGCAGTGCTAGACCAGGGGTTAGAAACATTCAGTACTTC. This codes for CSARPGVRNIQYF.

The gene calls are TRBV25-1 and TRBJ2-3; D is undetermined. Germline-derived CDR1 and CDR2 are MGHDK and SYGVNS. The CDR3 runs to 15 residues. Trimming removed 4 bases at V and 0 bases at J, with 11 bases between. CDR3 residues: CASSGLQLSTDTQYF. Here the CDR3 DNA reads TGTGCCAGCAGTGGTCTGCAGCTTAGCACAGATACGCAGTATTTT.

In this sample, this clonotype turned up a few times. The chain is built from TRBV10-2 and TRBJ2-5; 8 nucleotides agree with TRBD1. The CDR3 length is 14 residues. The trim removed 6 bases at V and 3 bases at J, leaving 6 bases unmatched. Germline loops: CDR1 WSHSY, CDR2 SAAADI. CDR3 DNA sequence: TGCGCCAGCAGCCGGGACAGGAGAGAAGAGACCCAGTACTTC. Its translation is CASSRDRREETQYF.

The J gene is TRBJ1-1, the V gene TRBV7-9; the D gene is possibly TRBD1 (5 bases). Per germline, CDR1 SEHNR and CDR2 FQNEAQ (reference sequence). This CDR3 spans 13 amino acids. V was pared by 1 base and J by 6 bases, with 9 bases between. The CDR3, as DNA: TGTGCCAGCAGCTTAGGGGGGACGGCTGAAGCTTTCTTT. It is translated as CASSLGGTAEAFF.

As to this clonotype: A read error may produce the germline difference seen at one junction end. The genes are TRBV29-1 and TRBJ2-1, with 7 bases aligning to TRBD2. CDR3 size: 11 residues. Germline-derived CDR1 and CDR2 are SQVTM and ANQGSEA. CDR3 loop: CSVEGRGGQFF. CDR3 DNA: TGCAGCGTGGAAGGGAGGGGAGGGCAGTTCTTC.

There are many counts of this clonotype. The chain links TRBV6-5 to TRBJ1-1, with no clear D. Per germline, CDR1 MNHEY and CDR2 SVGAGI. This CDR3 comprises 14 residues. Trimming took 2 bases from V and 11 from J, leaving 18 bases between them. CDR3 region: CASSYQPTGVGAFF. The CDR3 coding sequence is TGTGCCAGCAGTTACCAGCCTACTGGGGTGGGGGCTTTCTTT.

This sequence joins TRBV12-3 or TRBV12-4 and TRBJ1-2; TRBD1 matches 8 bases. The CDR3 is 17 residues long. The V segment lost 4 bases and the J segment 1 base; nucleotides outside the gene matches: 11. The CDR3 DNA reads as TGTGCCAGCAGTTCGACAGGGGCGCCTCCTTTTAACTATGGCTACACCTTC. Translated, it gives CASSSTGAPPFNYGYTF.

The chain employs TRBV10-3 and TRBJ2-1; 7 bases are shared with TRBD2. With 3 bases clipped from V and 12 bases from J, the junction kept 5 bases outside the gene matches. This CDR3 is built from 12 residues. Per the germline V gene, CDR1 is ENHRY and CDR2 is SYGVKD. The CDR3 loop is CAISDLTSVQFF. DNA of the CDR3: TGTGCCATCAGTGACCTTACTAGCGTGCAGTTCTTC.

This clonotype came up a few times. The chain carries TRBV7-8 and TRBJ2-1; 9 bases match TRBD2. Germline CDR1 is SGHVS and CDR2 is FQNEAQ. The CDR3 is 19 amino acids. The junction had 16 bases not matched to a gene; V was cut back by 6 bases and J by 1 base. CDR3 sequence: CASRYLRSSGGISYNEQFF. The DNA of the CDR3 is TGTGCCAGCAGGTACTTACGAAGTAGCGGGGGAATATCCTACAATGAGCAGTTCTTC. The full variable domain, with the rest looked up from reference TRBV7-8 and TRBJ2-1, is GAGVSQSPRYKVAKRGQDVALRCDPISGHVSLFWYQQALGQGPEFLTYFQNEAQLDKSGLPSDRFFAERPEGSVSTLKIQRTQQEDSAVYLCASRYLRSSGGISYNEQFFGPGTRLTVL.

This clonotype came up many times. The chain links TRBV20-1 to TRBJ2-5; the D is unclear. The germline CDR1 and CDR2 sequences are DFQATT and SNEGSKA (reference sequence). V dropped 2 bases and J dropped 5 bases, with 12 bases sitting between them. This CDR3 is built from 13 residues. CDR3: CSARSPGFETQYF. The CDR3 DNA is TGCAGTGCTAGATCCCCAGGATTCGAGACCCAGTACTTC.

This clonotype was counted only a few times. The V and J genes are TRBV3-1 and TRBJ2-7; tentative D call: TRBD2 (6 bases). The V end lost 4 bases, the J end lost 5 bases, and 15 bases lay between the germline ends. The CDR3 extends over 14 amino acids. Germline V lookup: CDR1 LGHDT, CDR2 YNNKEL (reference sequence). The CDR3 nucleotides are TGTGCCAGCAGCCCTTCGGTCGGGAGTGACGAGCAGTACTTC. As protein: CASSPSVGSDEQYF.

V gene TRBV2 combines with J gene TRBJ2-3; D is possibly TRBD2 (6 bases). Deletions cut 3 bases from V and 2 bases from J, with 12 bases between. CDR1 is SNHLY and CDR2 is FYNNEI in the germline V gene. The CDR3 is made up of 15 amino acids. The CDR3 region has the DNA TGTGCCAGCAGTGATGGAGCGGGCGTCACAGATACGCAGTATTTT. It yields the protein CASSDGAGVTDTQYF.

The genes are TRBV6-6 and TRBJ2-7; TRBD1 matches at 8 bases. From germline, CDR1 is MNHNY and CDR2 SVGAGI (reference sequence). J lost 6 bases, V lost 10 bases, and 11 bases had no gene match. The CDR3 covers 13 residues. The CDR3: CATTGQGTLEQYF. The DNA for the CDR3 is TGTGCCACCACCGGACAGGGCACCCTCGAGCAGTACTTC.